What follows are 26 T cell receptor beta chains derived from one specimen sequenced in a study of blood T cell repertoires in COVID-19. Using immunoSEQ multiplex PCR, the repertoire was profiled, and TCRdb retains in-frame clones only, with some absent. This sample has 250,000 or so clones; around 83% occur once, and the top ten carry around 2%. Sequenced: peripheral blood. These receptors all come from a man aged 25 to 40 who had recovered from COVID-19.

The J gene is TRBJ2-6, the V gene TRBV5-1, with 11 bases identical to TRBD2. CDR1 and CDR2 (germline): SGHRS, YFSETQ. The CDR3 runs 18 residues. Trimming removed 2 bases from V and 2 bases from J; junction bases left unmatched: 6. In DNA form, the CDR3 reads TGCGCCAGCAGCTTAGCGATGGGACTAGCGGCTGGGGCCAACGTCCTGACTTTC. It encodes CASSLAMGLAAGANVLTF.

The genes are TRBV4-1 and TRBJ2-7, with 7 bases that match TRBD1. Germline V gives CDR1 MGHRA, CDR2 YSYEKL. V shed 0 bases, J shed 3 bases, and the junction held 11 bases outside the gene matches. The CDR3 is 17 residues long. DNA for the CDR3: TGCGCCAGCAGCCAAGATTTATCGAGACAGGGAATCTACGAGCAGTACGTC. Translated: CASSQDLSRQGIYEQYV.

The rearrangement uses TRBV13 and TRBJ2-2; 8 nucleotides align to TRBD2. J gave up 6 bases and V 2 bases, and 8 bases lay outside the gene matches. CDR1 and CDR2 (germline): PRHDT, FYEKMQ (reference sequence). This CDR3 has 16 residues. In nucleotides, the CDR3 is TGTGCCAGCAGCTTACCCGGGGGGGCCTTCCCCGGGGAGCTGTTTTTT. This codes for CASSLPGGAFPGELFF. Full variable domain (rest looked up from reference TRBV13 and TRBJ2-2): AAGVIQSPRHLIKEKRETATLKCYPIPRHDTVYWYQQGPGQDPQFLISFYEKMQSDKGSIPDRFSAQQFSDYHSELNMSSLELGDSALYFCASSLPGGAFPGELFFGEGSRLTVL.

The chain links TRBV10-3 to TRBJ1-4; D is uncertain. V was shortened by 3 bases and J by 5 bases, with 13 bases between the two germline ends. The CDR3 contains 15 residues. The germline gives CDR1 ENHRY, CDR2 SYGVKD. The CDR3 spells CAISETRGMNEKLFF. The DNA of the CDR3 is TGTGCCATCAGTGAAACGCGGGGTATGAATGAAAAACTGTTTTTT.

The chain couples TRBV6-5 to TRBJ1-3, with 7 positions matching TRBD1. This CDR3 is built from 15 residues. Trimming took 4 bases from V and 4 from J; bases not matched to a gene: 7. From germline, CDR1 is MNHEY and CDR2 SVGAGI. Here the CDR3 DNA reads TGTGCCAGCAGTTCCCAGGGGGTCCCAGGAAACACCATATATTTT. This translates into CASSSQGVPGNTIYF.

The chain carries TRBV6-5 and TRBJ1-1, with unresolved D. The germline gives CDR1 MNHEY, CDR2 SVGAGI. V was trimmed by 6 bases and J by 1 base, leaving 12 bases between them. The CDR3 is made up of 14 amino acids. The CDR3 sequence is CASSRQFSNTEAFF. CDR3 bases: TGTGCCAGCAGCCGACAATTTTCGAACACTGAAGCTTTCTTT.

This chain joins TRBV2 and TRBJ1-1; weak D call: TRBD1 (6 bases). V was cut by 4 bases and J by 6 bases, with 12 bases left in between. In germline, CDR1 is SNHLY, CDR2 FYNNEI. The CDR3 contains 13 residues. In DNA, the CDR3 is TGTGCCAGCAGTGCCGTGTCAGGGGCTGAAGCTTTCTTT. It is translated as CASSAVSGAEAFF.

This sequence joins TRBV28 and TRBJ2-7, with a tentative D call TRBD2 (5 bases). The CDR3 is 12 residues long. V lost 2 bases and J lost 4, with 6 bases in between. Germline V gene sequence: CDR1 MDHEN, CDR2 SYDVKM. The CDR3 protein is CASSLAGYEQYV. The CDR3 bases are TGTGCCAGCAGTTTAGCGGGTTACGAGCAGTACGTC.

This sequence joins TRBV7-9 and TRBJ1-6, with unresolved D. CDR1 SEHNR and CDR2 FQNEAQ come from the germline V gene (reference sequence). Trimming cost V 0 bases and J 11 bases, with 11 bases left between them. This CDR3 is 14 amino acids long. The CDR3 DNA reads as TGTGCCAGCAGCTTAGCCCATGACTGGACACCCCTCCACTTT. Its protein product is CASSLAHDWTPLHF.

In this sample, this clone turned up a few times. V usage is TRBV3-1 (or the pseudogene TRBV3-2) and J usage is TRBJ1-1, with 9 bases identical to TRBD1. The CDR3 contains 14 residues. In germline, CDR1 is LGHDT, CDR2 YNNKEL (reference sequence). V shed 3 bases and J 11 bases; nucleotides not matched to a gene: 10. The CDR3 DNA is TGTGCCAGCAGCCAGCCAACAGGGGGCGCTTTTGCTTTCTTT. Translated, it gives CASSQPTGGAFAFF.

This clone was seen a few times. CDR3 nucleotides: TGTGCCAGCAGTGACTCCTGGAGCTCCTACAATGAGCAGTTCTTC. Protein sequence: CASSDSWSSYNEQFF. The chain joins TRBV2 to TRBJ2-1; D not certain. The CDR3 loop spans 15 amino acids. Trimming shortened V by 3 bases and J by 0 bases, and 9 bases separated the two germline ends. Germline V gene lookup returns CDR1 SNHLY and CDR2 FYNNEI.

The CDR3 DNA reads TGTGCCAGCAGCCAAAGGTGGGGGGGGAATGAGCAGTTCTTC. This sequence encodes CASSQRWGGNEQFF. The rearrangement joins TRBV14 to TRBJ2-1; 7 bases map to TRBD2. The V gene's germline CDR1 is SGHDN and CDR2 FVKESK. After removal of 2 bases from V and 7 bases from J, the junction contained 5 bases not matched to a gene. This CDR3 is 14 amino acids long.

The chain links TRBV6-6 to TRBJ2-7; no firm D call. V was cut by 0 bases and J by 1 base, with 10 bases left in between. Germline CDR1 MNHNY, CDR2 SVGAGI (reference sequence). The CDR3 is 15 amino acids. The CDR3 nucleotides read TGTGCCAGCAGTTACTCTGGCGGTTTTTCCTACGAGCAGTACTTC. Protein product: CASSYSGGFSYEQYF.

This clone came up a few times. This rearrangement joins TRBV7-9 to TRBJ2-7, with D unclear. The CDR3 length is 17 residues. Trimming left V 5 bases short and J 3 bases short, with 23 bases between. Per the germline V gene, CDR1 is SEHNR and CDR2 is FQNEAQ (reference sequence). The CDR3 nucleotides read TGTGCCAGCAGCCCTAAATTGAGAGTCGCCCGACTCTACGAGCAGTACTTC. It yields the protein CASSPKLRVARLYEQYF.

The chain carries TRBV19 and TRBJ1-5, with a weak D call TRBD1 (6 bases). The CDR3 totals 15 residues. The V and J ends lost 7 bases and 4 bases respectively, with 17 bases between them. CDR1 LNHDA and CDR2 SQIVND come from the germline V gene (reference sequence). CDR3 sequence (DNA): TGTGCCAGTACCCCAAGGGGGGGGGTTAATCAGCCCCAGCATTTT. This encodes CASTPRGGVNQPQHF.

V and J are TRBV4-1 and TRBJ2-2, with 11 bases that match TRBD2. The CDR3 loop spans 19 amino acids. The V and J ends lost 3 bases and 6 bases, in that order; junction bases with no gene match: 15. Per germline, CDR1 MGHRA and CDR2 YSYEKL. This chain's CDR3 is CASSHRILAGAPGPGELFF. Written as DNA, the CDR3 is TGCGCCAGCAGCCACAGGATACTAGCGGGGGCCCCGGGGCCCGGGGAGCTGTTTTTT.

This chain uses TRBV28 with TRBJ2-2, with 7 bases fitting TRBD1. Germline V lookup: CDR1 MDHEN, CDR2 SYDVKM. Losses at the gene ends were 10 bases for V and 7 bases for J; bases not matched to a gene: 9. CDR3 size: 13 residues. CDR3 sequence reads: CATRQGRGGELFF. The CDR3 coding sequence is TGTGCCACCCGACAGGGTCGCGGCGGGGAGCTGTTTTTT. The complete variable domain, with remaining parts taken from reference TRBV28 and TRBJ2-2, reads DVKVTQSSRYLVKRTGEKVFLECVQDMDHENMFWYRQDPGLGLRLIYFSYDVKMKEKGDIPEGYSVSREKKERFSLILESASTNQTSMYLCATRQGRGGELFFGEGSRLTVL.

The chain has TRBV7-9 and TRBJ2-4, with D perhaps TRBD1 (5 bases). Germline assignment: CDR1 SEHNR and CDR2 FQNEAQ (reference sequence). The CDR3 contains 19 residues. V was trimmed by 1 base and J by 0 bases, leaving 19 bases between them. CDR3 in amino acids: CASSLGGVKGLLAKNIQYF. For the CDR3, the DNA is TGTGCCAGCAGCTTAGGGGGCGTCAAGGGATTACTAGCCAAAAACATTCAGTACTTC.

The gene calls are TRBV5-1 and TRBJ1-4, with a possible D match to TRBD1 (5 bases). Looked up from germline, CDR1 is SGHRS and CDR2 is YFSETQ. The CDR3 is 16 amino acids. The V gene lost 0 bases and the J gene lost 0 bases, with 9 bases spanning the gap. In DNA, the CDR3 is TGCGCCAGCAGCTTGGGACAGCCTGCAACTAATGAAAAACTGTTTTTT. This codes for CASSLGQPATNEKLFF. Using reference TRBV5-1 and TRBJ1-4 for the parts outside the CDR3, the full variable domain is KAGVTQTPRYLIKTRGQQVTLSCSPISGHRSVSWYQQTPGQGLQFLFEYFSETQRNKGNFPGRFSGRQFSNSRSEMNVSTLELGDSALYLCASSLGQPATNEKLFFGSGTQLSVL.

The chain has TRBV28 and TRBJ2-5, with TRBD2 as a possible D gene (7 bases). This CDR3 has 15 residues. Trimming shortened V by 6 bases and J by 6 bases, and 20 bases separated the two germline ends. CDR1 MDHEN and CDR2 SYDVKM come from the germline V gene. The CDR3 reads CASSLRRGGGKTQYF. CDR3 nucleotides: TGTGCCAGCAGCCTAAGGCGCGGGGGCGGGAAGACCCAGTACTTC.

J is TRBJ2-1 and V is TRBV28, with D possibly TRBD2 on 5 matching bases. V gave up 6 bases and J gave up 6 bases, with 18 bases separating them. Germline V gene lookup returns CDR1 MDHEN and CDR2 SYDVKM. The CDR3 extends over 15 amino acids. The CDR3 spells CASRRDRGTSNEQFF. The DNA of the CDR3 is TGTGCCAGCAGGCGAGATCGGGGTACAAGCAATGAGCAGTTCTTC. The full variable domain, in which reference TRBV28 and TRBJ2-1 provide the parts outside the CDR3, is DVKVTQSSRYLVKRTGEKVFLECVQDMDHENMFWYRQDPGLGLRLIYFSYDVKMKEKGDIPEGYSVSREKKERFSLILESASTNQTSMYLCASRRDRGTSNEQFFGPGTRLTVL.

The rearrangement uses TRBV10-2 and TRBJ2-2; D ambiguous. V was cut by 1 base and J by 0 bases, with 9 bases left in between. Germline V gene data show CDR1 as WSHSY and CDR2 as SAAADI. The CDR3 runs 16 residues. CDR3 DNA sequence: TGCGCCAGCAGTGAGTTGCTACGCACGAACACCGGGGAGCTGTTTTTT. Amino acids: CASSELLRTNTGELFF.

V is TRBV10-1 and J is TRBJ2-1, with TRBD2 matching 7 bases. The CDR3 totals 14 residues. Germline assignment: CDR1 WNHNN and CDR2 SYGVQD (reference sequence). Unmatched junction bases numbered 4, after V lost 0 bases and J lost 8 bases. Here the CDR3 reads CASSESGGVYEQFF. In DNA form, the CDR3 reads TGCGCCAGCAGTGAGTCGGGGGGGGTATATGAGCAGTTCTTC.

This sequence joins TRBV27 and TRBJ2-7; 8 bases are shared with TRBD1. Germline-derived CDR1 and CDR2 are MNHEY and SMNVEV (reference sequence). The CDR3 extends over 13 amino acids. After removal of 4 bases from V and 3 bases from J, the junction contained 2 bases not matched to a gene. The CDR3 DNA is TGTGCCAGCAGTTCCGGACAGGGCTACGAGCAGTACTTC. It encodes CASSSGQGYEQYF.

This clone is a singleton in its sample. The chain joins TRBV27 to TRBJ2-7, with 13 positions matching TRBD2. V shed 2 bases and J 4 bases; nucleotides not matched to a gene: 2. This CDR3 has 15 amino acids. Germline CDR1 is MNHEY and CDR2 is SMNVEV (reference sequence). The CDR3 loop is CASSLTSGGAYEQYV. CDR3 in DNA: TGTGCCAGCAGTTTAACTAGCGGGGGGGCTTACGAGCAGTACGTC.

The chain joins TRBV27 to TRBJ2-1, with 15 bases fitting TRBD2. The CDR3 has 15 amino acids. With V trimmed by 6 bases and J by 7 bases, 4 bases remained unmatched. The germline V gene has CDR1 MNHEY and CDR2 SMNVEV (reference sequence). The CDR3 reads CASSFGTSGGNEQFF. The CDR3 DNA sequence: TGTGCCAGCAGCTTCGGGACTAGCGGGGGGAATGAGCAGTTCTTC.